This section outlines one TCR beta chain sequence together with its context. Its specificity is unknown. This entry comes from a study of T cell responses to AZD1222 COVID-19 vaccine. Trimming took off 3 bases at V and 7 bases at J, with 15 bases between the two ends. The CDR3 is 14 amino acids. Germline-derived CDR1 and CDR2 are MNHNS and SASEGT. The assay was immunoSEQ multiplex PCR, and TCRdb's table has in-frame clones only and misses some. The sample contains 100,000 to 110,000 clones, 85% to 95% of which appear only once. Notes on the study in general: A mostly white British donor set with more females was recruited, and clonal diversity was possibly underestimated. Regions left unmutated in variants are reportedly the target of nearly half of spike-specific TCRs. Just six AZD1222 recipients tested seropositive at baseline.

The sequencing here drew on peripheral blood, taken on day 0 of AZD1222 vaccination. This sequence was found in an adult in good health. V and J are TRBV6-1 and TRBJ1-1, with D maybe TRBD1 (6 bases). CDR3 coding DNA: TGTGCCAGCAGTGATTCGACAGGTATAGTTGAAGCTTTCTTT. It is translated as CASSDSTGIVEAFF.